The 20 T cell receptor beta chains listed next were all sequenced from one sample in a study of beta chain features in type 1 diabetes. The entirety of the isolated RNA underwent reverse transcription, so expressed TCRB transcripts were sequenced. Clones were read by immunoSEQ multiplex PCR, and TCRdb kept only the in-frame ones, dropping some. Of about 140,000 clones detected, 9% to 10% appear once; the ten largest clones hold 0.55% to 0.75%. The sequenced sample consisted of central memory CD4+ T cells from blood. The receptors here all came from a woman in her forties in good health.

V gene TRBV6-5 combines with J gene TRBJ2-7; the match to TRBD1 covers 8 bases. Germline CDR1 and CDR2: MNHEY and SVGAGI. V lost 6 bases, J lost 3 bases, and 7 bases stayed unmatched. The CDR3 consists of 14 residues. This CDR3 is CASREGQALYEQYF. The CDR3 region has the DNA TGTGCCAGCAGGGAGGGACAGGCACTCTACGAGCAGTACTTC.

This clone has just a few counts. The V gene is TRBV11-1, the J gene TRBJ1-5, with 7 positions matching TRBD1. The germline V gene encodes CDR1 SGHAT and CDR2 FQDESV (reference sequence). Trimming at V came to 1 base and at J to 6 bases, leaving 6 bases not matched to a gene. The length of the CDR3 is 15 residues. CDR3 loop: CASSLGGGGTQPQHF. CDR3 DNA: TGTGCCAGCAGCTTAGGAGGAGGGGGCACTCAGCCCCAGCATTTT.

The chain employs TRBV2 and TRBJ2-1; 11 bases are a match to TRBD2. The CDR3 extends over 16 amino acids. With 3 bases clipped from V and 4 bases from J, the junction kept 5 bases outside the gene matches. CDR1 SNHLY and CDR2 FYNNEI come from the germline V gene. This CDR3 is CASSDPLAGGYNEQFF. The CDR3 region has the DNA TGTGCCAGCAGTGATCCCCTAGCGGGGGGTTACAATGAGCAGTTCTTC.

This clone was picked up a small number of times. The J gene is TRBJ1-6, the V gene TRBV6-5; D unclear. V was trimmed by 4 bases and J by 0 bases, leaving 10 bases between them. Germline assignment: CDR1 MNHEY and CDR2 SVGAGI. This CDR3 is 16 amino acids long. CDR3 nucleotides: TGTGCCAGCAGTTTTAGCCAAAGCTCCTATAATTCACCCCTCCACTTT. This gives the protein CASSFSQSSYNSPLHF.

For the CDR3, the DNA is TGTGCCAGCAGTTTGCGACAGGCCAACACTGAAGCTTTCTTT. Protein product: CASSLRQANTEAFF. The V and J genes are TRBV27 and TRBJ1-1, with a possible D match to TRBD1 (6 bases). The V end lost 3 bases, the J end lost 2 bases, and 10 bases lay between the germline ends. The CDR3 spans 14 residues. Germline values: CDR1 MNHEY, CDR2 SMNVEV (reference sequence).

V and J are TRBV6-6 and TRBJ2-3, with a tentative D call TRBD2 (5 bases). The CDR3 is 12 residues long. Germline CDR1 is MNHNY and CDR2 is SVGAGI (reference sequence). Trimming pared 5 bases from V and 6 bases from J, leaving 9 bases between. In DNA, the CDR3 is TGTGCCAGCAGTGTCCGCGGGGATACGCAGTATTTT. This codes for CASSVRGDTQYF.

This clone was detected ten times or more. The rearrangement joins TRBV5-1 to TRBJ2-3, with D tentatively TRBD2 (5 bases). V lost 0 bases and J 6 bases, leaving 11 bases between the germline ends. This CDR3 has 14 amino acids. The germline V gene has CDR1 SGHRS and CDR2 YFSETQ. The CDR3 here is CASSLGLARDTQYF. The CDR3 DNA is TGCGCCAGCAGCTTGGGTTTAGCGCGGGATACGCAGTATTTT. Full variable domain (remainder filled in from reference TRBV5-1 and TRBJ2-3): KAGVTQTPRYLIKTRGQQVTLSCSPISGHRSVSWYQQTPGQGLQFLFEYFSETQRNKGNFPGRFSGRQFSNSRSEMNVSTLELGDSALYLCASSLGLARDTQYFGPGTRLTVL.

The table lists this clone with a few counts. The chain uses TRBV10-3 and TRBJ2-7; 9 bases match TRBD1. V gave up 4 bases and J gave up 5 bases; unmatched junction bases: 6. The CDR3 is made up of 14 amino acids. Germline assignment: CDR1 ENHRY and CDR2 SYGVKD. CDR3 residues: CAISGGQGINEQYF. The CDR3 DNA reads TGTGCCATCAGTGGGGGACAGGGAATAAACGAGCAGTACTTC.

The chain carries TRBV29-1 and TRBJ2-1; 11 bases fit TRBD2. CDR1 and CDR2 (germline): SQVTM, ANQGSEA. Trimming at V came to 7 bases and at J to 7 bases, leaving 9 bases not matched to a gene. CDR3 length: 14 amino acids. Here the CDR3 DNA reads TGCAGCGCCATTAGCGGGGGGGGGAGGAATGAGCAGTTCTTC. Translation: CSAISGGGRNEQFF.

The V call is TRBV4-3, the J call TRBJ2-7; D call uncertain. Germline CDR1 reads LGHNA; CDR2 reads YSLEER. Trimming pared 0 bases from V and 3 bases from J, leaving 9 bases between. The CDR3 loop spans 14 amino acids. CDR3 protein: CASSQDLQNYEQYF. For the CDR3, the DNA is TGCGCCAGCAGCCAAGATCTCCAGAACTACGAGCAGTACTTC.

The sample holds many counts of this clone. This chain connects TRBV5-1 to TRBJ2-6; D may be TRBD1 (7 bases). The CDR3 loop spans 19 amino acids. Germline CDR1 SGHRS, CDR2 YFSETQ. V lost 3 bases and J 0 bases, leaving 19 bases between the germline ends. The chain's CDR3 is CASSSRTGGDSSGANVLTF. In nucleotides, the CDR3 is TGCGCCAGCAGCTCCCGGACAGGCGGGGATTCCTCTGGGGCCAACGTCCTGACTTTC.

This clone was found a few times. V and J are TRBV5-1 and TRBJ1-5; maybe TRBD1 (5 bases). CDR1 is SGHRS and CDR2 is YFSETQ in the germline V gene. Trimming took off 4 bases at V and 11 bases at J, with 16 bases between the two ends. The CDR3 has 13 residues. For the CDR3, the DNA is TGCGCCAGCAGCCCGGGGGGGGTAGGGGCCCAGCATTTT. Encoded protein: CASSPGGVGAQHF.

This clone was counted ten times or more. The chain has TRBV7-2 and TRBJ2-2; no clear D gene. The CDR3 has 14 amino acids. Germline V gene data show CDR1 as SGHTA and CDR2 as FQGNSA. Trimming shortened V by 8 bases and J by 0 bases, and 10 bases separated the two germline ends. The CDR3 sequence: CASGPGSNTGELFF. The CDR3 DNA reads as TGTGCCAGCGGTCCCGGGTCGAACACCGGGGAGCTGTTTTTT.

The V and J genes are TRBV28 and TRBJ1-2; perhaps TRBD1 as D (5 bases). V dropped 5 bases and J dropped 7 bases, with 14 bases sitting between them. Germline lookup yields CDR1 MDHEN and CDR2 SYDVKM. The CDR3 consists of 13 residues. DNA for the CDR3: TGTGCCAGCAGTCCGGGGGGTTGGTTTGGCTACACCTTC. Translation gives CASSPGGWFGYTF.

A few counts support this clone. Other DNA sequences from this sample encode an identical CDR3 as well. The V call is TRBV5-1, the J call TRBJ1-1; a weak D match, TRBD1 (5 bases). There are 13 residues in the CDR3. Trimming left V 2 bases short and J 1 base short, with 6 bases between. Germline V gene lookup returns CDR1 SGHRS and CDR2 YFSETQ. Here the CDR3 reads CASSFQGNTEAFF. As DNA, the CDR3 is TGCGCCAGCAGCTTTCAGGGGAACACTGAAGCTTTCTTT.

At least ten counts were recorded for this clone. The chain links TRBV4-2 to TRBJ1-2; D perhaps matches TRBD1 (6 bases). V was clipped by 0 bases and J by 7 bases, with 9 bases between them. This CDR3 has 13 amino acids. CDR1 and CDR2 from the germline V gene are LGHNA and YNFKEQ. CDR3 DNA: TGTGCCAGCAGCCAAGATTCGACAGGTGGCTACACCTTC. Translation gives CASSQDSTGGYTF.

This clone has a handful of counts. The chain links TRBV11-2 to TRBJ2-1; 9 nucleotides match TRBD1. The length of the CDR3 is 15 residues. Germline lookup yields CDR1 SGHAT and CDR2 FQNNGV. V gave up 5 bases and J gave up 2 bases; unmatched junction bases: 4. The CDR3 protein is CASSRDRAAYNEQFF. CDR3 bases: TGTGCCAGCAGCCGGGACAGGGCGGCCTACAATGAGCAGTTCTTC.

The CDR3 here is CASSLRGLFNEQFF. The CDR3, as DNA: TGTGCCAGCAGCCTCAGGGGGTTATTCAATGAGCAGTTCTTC. This sequence joins TRBV19 and TRBJ2-1; 7 bases are a match to TRBD1. The CDR3 totals 14 residues. CDR1 and CDR2 from the germline V gene are LNHDA and SQIVND (reference sequence). V trimming: 9 bases; J trimming: 6 bases; junction bases outside the gene matches: 11.

CDR3 in DNA: TGTGCCAGCAGCTTAGCCCCACATGACAGCACTGGCCTCTATGGCTACACCTTC. This encodes CASSLAPHDSTGLYGYTF. The chain recombines TRBV11-2 with TRBJ1-2, with D possibly matching TRBD1 (5 bases). V lost 1 base, J lost 4 bases, and 22 bases lay in between. The length of the CDR3 is 18 residues. CDR1 SGHAT and CDR2 FQNNGV come from the germline V gene.

The rearrangement uses TRBV7-2 and TRBJ1-1; 10 bases align to TRBD1. This CDR3 comprises 14 residues. J was trimmed by 4 bases and V by 4 bases; bases with no gene match: 3. The germline CDR1 and CDR2 sequences are SGHTA and FQGNSA. The DNA of the CDR3 is TGTGCCAGCAGCTGGGACAGGGGTGCCACTGAAGCTTTCTTT. This sequence encodes CASSWDRGATEAFF.